This TCR beta chain was recorded in a study of blood T cell repertoires in COVID-19. Study summary: From T cells, B-cell-depleted T cells, or PBMCs came the material, which was cDNA or gDNA.

The ends were cut back, 2 bases at V and 0 bases at J, with 17 bases in the middle. This CDR3 region has 18 residues. From germline, CDR1 is MNHEY and CDR2 SMNVEV (reference sequence). Cohort allocation depended upon clinical history that participants reported. Sequencing used immunoSEQ multiplex PCR; TCRdb keeps in-frame clones, though not all of them. The sample carries around 330,000 clones, 85% recorded once. The J gene is TRBJ2-1, the V gene TRBV27, with a tentative D call TRBD2 (6 bases). The clonotype was recovered from a woman aged 30 to 39 who had been exposed to COVID-19. Source material: PBMCs or T cells enriched from blood (not recorded which). The CDR3 here is CASSLNWGLKSSYNEQFF. The CDR3 region has the DNA TGTGCCAGCAGTTTAAACTGGGGACTCAAGAGCTCCTACAATGAGCAGTTCTTC.